This TCR beta chain was obtained from a study of shared clonotypes between healthy human individuals. The CDR3 runs to 19 residues. J gave up 1 base and V 1 base, and 10 bases lay outside the gene matches. Looked up from germline, CDR1 is SGHRS and CDR2 is YFSETQ. Generated by immunoSEQ multiplex PCR, the TCRdb table keeps only in-frame clones and is missing some. The table includes 550,000 to 850,000 clones, over 65% detected once. This clonotype was obtained from a woman in her twenties or thirties in good health. The genes are TRBV5-1 and TRBJ2-1; 11 bases fit TRBD2. The sample was memory CD4+ T cells sorted from blood. Subset given: CD45RA-negative fraction. In nucleotides, the CDR3 is TGCGCCAGCAGCTTGTTTCCCGTTCCTAGCGGGAGGTCCTACAATGAGCAGTTCTTC. The encoded protein is CASSLFPVPSGRSYNEQFF.